Listed below are T cell receptor beta chains from one sample, sequenced in a study of beta chain features in type 1 diabetes. Repertoires were generated with immunoSEQ multiplex PCR, while TCRdb's copy carries only in-frame clones and drops some. This table has some 190,000 clones, less than 9.5% appearing once. The source material was central memory CD4+ T cells from blood. The source is a woman in her forties with type 1 diabetes. CDR3s include the opening cysteine and the closing phenylalanine or tryptophan. The order of the fields is V gene, clone size, J gene, D gene, CDR3 protein, CDR3 DNA. D genes are given only for firm matches. Only some rows state a clone size, as once, few, many or a class for expanded clones.

V: TRBV6-6
size: many
J: TRBJ1-3
D: .
CDR3: CASSQDQGSGNTIYF
DNA: TGTGCCAGCAGTCAAGATCAGGGATCTGGAAACACCATATATTTT

V: TRBV5-1
size: few
J: TRBJ2-7
D: TRBD1
CDR3: CASSSGTGATYEQYF
DNA: TGCGCCAGCAGCTCCGGGACAGGGGCAACCTACGAGCAGTACTTC

V: TRBV14
size: few
J: TRBJ1-4
D: .
CDR3: CASSQRTGKKGNEKLFF
DNA: TGTGCCAGCAGCCAACGCACAGGAAAGAAGGGCAATGAAAAACTGTTTTTT

V: TRBV2
size: .
J: TRBJ2-1
D: TRBD2
CDR3: CAHTRAGLAGGEQFF
DNA: TGTGCTCACACCAGAGCGGGACTAGCGGGCGGCGAGCAGTTCTTC

V: TRBV5-4
size: few
J: TRBJ2-3
D: .
CDR3: CASSPTRGNTDTQYF
DNA: TGTGCCAGCAGCCCAACGAGGGGGAACACAGATACGCAGTATTTT

V: TRBV30
size: .
J: TRBJ1-2
D: .
CDR3: CAWGQSYGYTF
DNA: TGTGCCTGGGGACAATCCTATGGCTACACCTTC

V: TRBV7-2
size: few
J: TRBJ2-7
D: .
CDR3: CASSLAESGSYEQYF
DNA: TGTGCCAGCAGCTTGGCGGAAAGCGGCTCCTACGAGCAGTACTTC

V: TRBV5-1
size: .
J: TRBJ1-5
D: .
CDR3: CASSLDPTVLTQHF
DNA: TGCGCCAGCAGCTTGGACCCTACAGTTCTGACCCAGCATTTT

V: TRBV18
size: few
J: TRBJ1-2
D: .
CDR3: CASSPREGGYTF
DNA: TGTGCCAGCTCACCCAGGGAGGGCGGCTACACCTTC

V: TRBV28
size: .
J: TRBJ2-7
D: TRBD2
CDR3: CASNPGGRPYEQYF
DNA: TGTGCTTCCAACCCGGGCGGGAGGCCCTACGAGCAGTACTTC

V: TRBV4-1
size: few
J: TRBJ1-4
D: TRBD1
CDR3: CASSHPGQGALNEKLFF
DNA: TGCGCCAGCAGCCACCCGGGACAGGGGGCCTTAAATGAAAAACTGTTTTTT

V: TRBV11-2
size: .
J: TRBJ2-7
D: TRBD1
CDR3: CASSLDWGQSYEQYF
DNA: TGTGCCAGCAGCTTAGATTGGGGACAGAGCTACGAGCAGTACTTC

V: TRBV28
size: many
J: TRBJ1-1
D: .
CDR3: CASSYSTAAEAFF
DNA: TGTGCCAGCAGTTACTCAACCGCTGCAGAAGCTTTCTTT

V: TRBV7-2
size: .
J: TRBJ2-5
D: TRBD2
CDR3: CASSFGIGLAGQETQYF
DNA: TGTGCCAGCAGCTTTGGGATCGGACTAGCGGGACAAGAGACCCAGTACTTC

V: TRBV18
size: few
J: TRBJ1-1
D: TRBD1
CDR3: CASSPRQGAFGTEAFF
DNA: TGTGCCAGCTCACCAAGACAGGGGGCGTTCGGCACTGAAGCTTTCTTT

V: TRBV7-2
size: few
J: TRBJ2-7
D: .
CDR3: CASSGQRVTEQYF
DNA: TGTGCCAGCAGCGGGCAACGAGTTACGGAGCAGTACTTC

V: TRBV29-1
size: .
J: TRBJ1-1
D: .
CDR3: CSVAAGGTEAFF
DNA: TGCAGCGTTGCCGCGGGGGGCACTGAAGCTTTCTTT

V: TRBV7-9
size: .
J: TRBJ1-4
D: .
CDR3: CASSLQGATNEKLFF
DNA: TGTGCCAGCAGCTTGCAGGGTGCAACTAATGAAAAACTGTTTTTT

V: TRBV4-3
size: few
J: TRBJ2-7
D: TRBD1
CDR3: CASSRGQGDYEQYF
DNA: TGCGCCAGCAGCCGTGGACAGGGGGACTACGAGCAGTACTTC

V: TRBV19
size: .
J: TRBJ2-7
D: .
CDR3: CATSPARLYEQYF
DNA: TGTGCCACCTCGCCCGCCAGACTCTACGAGCAGTACTTC

V: TRBV5-1
size: many
J: TRBJ2-5
D: TRBD2
CDR3: CASSFSGGQETQYF
DNA: TGCGCCAGCAGCTTTAGCGGGGGACAAGAGACCCAGTACTTC

V: TRBV7-2
size: .
J: TRBJ2-7
D: .
CDR3: CASSLAGGYEQYF
DNA: TGTGCCAGCAGTCTCGCGGGTGGCTACGAGCAGTACTTC

V: TRBV19
size: few
J: TRBJ1-6
D: TRBD1
CDR3: CASRPGQGYSPLHF
DNA: TGTGCCAGTAGACCGGGACAGGGGTATTCACCCCTCCACTTT

V: TRBV15
size: .
J: TRBJ2-5
D: .
CDR3: CATSRDVGGTVRETQYF
DNA: TGTGCCACCAGCAGAGATGTGGGCGGGACAGTCCGAGAGACCCAGTACTTC

V: TRBV7-2
size: few
J: TRBJ2-1
D: .
CDR3: CASSLGLNKFF
DNA: TGTGCCAGCAGCTTAGGACTGAATAAGTTCTTC

V: TRBV18
size: few
J: TRBJ1-1
D: .
CDR3: CASSPGQTNTEAFF
DNA: TGTGCCAGCTCCCCCGGACAGACGAACACTGAAGCTTTCTTT

V: TRBV7-2
size: few
J: TRBJ1-1
D: .
CDR3: CASSVDRGNTEAFF
DNA: TGTGCCAGCAGCGTGGATCGAGGGAACACTGAAGCTTTCTTT

V: TRBV7-2
size: .
J: TRBJ1-1
D: .
CDR3: CASSIRDTRNTEAFF
DNA: TGCGCCAGCAGCATACGGGACACCCGGAACACTGAAGCTTTCTTT

V: TRBV5-4
size: many
J: TRBJ1-2
D: TRBD1
CDR3: CASSADRGSYGYTF
DNA: TGTGCCAGCAGCGCGGACAGGGGAAGCTATGGCTACACCTTC

V: TRBV7-2
size: .
J: TRBJ1-5
D: .
CDR3: CASSFYRNQPQHF
DNA: TGTGCCAGCAGCTTCTACAGGAATCAGCCCCAGCATTTT

V: TRBV29-1
size: .
J: TRBJ2-1
D: TRBD2
CDR3: CSVAKREGNEQFF
DNA: TGCAGCGTTGCCAAGCGGGAGGGGAATGAGCAGTTCTTC

V: TRBV12-5
size: few
J: TRBJ1-1
D: TRBD1
CDR3: CASAPPGQGVGTEAFF
DNA: TGTGCTAGTGCCCCGCCGGGACAGGGGGTCGGGACTGAAGCTTTCTTT

V: TRBV28
size: few
J: TRBJ1-3
D: .
CDR3: CASSPPELGNTIYF
DNA: TGTGCCAGCAGTCCCCCCGAGTTGGGAAACACCATATATTTT

V: TRBV28
size: .
J: TRBJ1-4
D: TRBD1
CDR3: CASSSGTGGTACLF
DNA: TGTGCCAGCAGTTCCGGGACAGGGGGGACTGCTTGCCTTTTT

V: TRBV28
size: .
J: TRBJ1-2
D: .
CDR3: CASSLKGRGGYTF
DNA: TGTGCCAGCAGTTTGAAGGGTAGGGGTGGCTACACCTTC

V: TRBV2
size: .
J: TRBJ1-5
D: TRBD1
CDR3: CASSSRQGDQPQHF
DNA: TGTGCCAGCAGCTCCAGACAGGGGGATCAGCCCCAGCATTTT

V: TRBV7-8
size: .
J: TRBJ1-4
D: TRBD1
CDR3: CASSPGQGAVNEKLFF
DNA: TGTGCCAGCAGCCCGGGACAGGGGGCGGTGAATGAAAAACTGTTTTTT

V: TRBV6-1
size: few
J: TRBJ1-1
D: .
CDR3: CASSGRANMNTEAFF
DNA: TGTGCCAGCAGTGGCAGGGCCAATATGAACACTGAAGCTTTCTTT

V: TRBV4-3
size: few
J: TRBJ2-7
D: TRBD1
CDR3: CASSQDPRDRGSTYEQYF
DNA: TGCGCCAGCAGCCAAGACCCCCGGGACAGGGGATCTACCTACGAGCAGTACTTC

V: TRBV5-4
size: once
J: TRBJ1-2
D: .
CDR3: CASSPGGALANYGYTF
DNA: TGTGCCAGCAGTCCGGGGGGAGCCCTAGCTAACTATGGCTACACCTTC

V: TRBV7-3
size: .
J: TRBJ1-2
D: .
CDR3: CASSPSEAQGLSYGYTF
DNA: TGTGCCAGCAGCCCCAGCGAGGCACAGGGCCTGTCCTATGGCTACACCTTC

V: TRBV28
size: few
J: TRBJ1-1
D: .
CDR3: CASSSGMIVTEAFF
DNA: TGTGCCAGCAGTTCAGGGATGATAGTCACTGAAGCTTTCTTT

V: TRBV2
size: few
J: TRBJ2-5
D: .
CDR3: CASSERARTETQYF
DNA: TGTGCCAGCAGTGAGCGGGCTCGGACGGAGACCCAGTACTTC

V: TRBV28
size: .
J: TRBJ1-2
D: .
CDR3: CASWTGRVGGYTF
DNA: TGTGCCAGCTGGACCGGCAGGGTTGGTGGCTACACCTTC

V: TRBV19
size: few
J: TRBJ1-5
D: TRBD1
CDR3: CASSTGQARQPQHF
DNA: TGTGCCAGTAGTACCGGACAGGCTCGGCAGCCCCAGCATTTT

V: TRBV10-3
size: few
J: TRBJ1-5
D: .
CDR3: CAISSQWSQPQHF
DNA: TGTGCCATCAGTAGCCAATGGAGTCAGCCCCAGCATTTT

V: TRBV7-8
size: many
J: TRBJ2-5
D: TRBD2
CDR3: CASSLGSLAGATQYF
DNA: TGTGCCAGCAGCTTAGGTAGCCTAGCGGGGGCGACCCAGTACTTC

V: TRBV5-6
size: .
J: TRBJ2-7
D: .
CDR3: CASSPRGKVSSYEQYF
DNA: TGTGCCAGCAGTCCTAGGGGCAAGGTAAGCTCCTACGAGCAGTACTTC

V: TRBV2
size: few
J: TRBJ1-5
D: TRBD1
CDR3: CASSGTGGSGQPQHF
DNA: TGTGCCAGCAGTGGAACAGGGGGCTCGGGGCAGCCCCAGCATTTT

V: TRBV5-1
size: .
J: TRBJ2-5
D: .
CDR3: CASSFQNGGETQYF
DNA: TGCGCCAGCAGCTTCCAAAACGGGGGAGAGACCCAGTACTTC

V: TRBV28
size: .
J: TRBJ1-5
D: .
CDR3: CASGTGHNQPQHF
DNA: TGTGCCAGCGGAACAGGGCACAATCAGCCCCAGCATTTT

V: TRBV6-6
size: few
J: TRBJ2-7
D: .
CDR3: CASSNAGSLSYEQYF
DNA: TGTGCCAGCAGCAACGCGGGAAGCCTCTCCTACGAGCAGTACTTC

V: TRBV9
size: .
J: TRBJ2-3
D: TRBD2
CDR3: CASSGGTSSLTDTQYF
DNA: TGTGCCAGCAGCGGGGGGACTAGCAGCCTCACAGATACGCAGTATTTT

V: TRBV11-2
size: .
J: TRBJ1-1
D: TRBD1
CDR3: CASSLARQGISGTEAFF
DNA: TGTGCCAGCAGCTTAGCGAGACAGGGGATTTCGGGAACTGAAGCTTTCTTT

V: TRBV18
size: .
J: TRBJ1-5
D: TRBD1
CDR3: CASSVGTGSNQPQHF
DNA: TGTGCCAGCTCAGTCGGGACAGGGAGCAATCAGCCCCAGCATTTT

V: TRBV11-2
size: .
J: TRBJ2-7
D: .
CDR3: CASSLVQGHEQYF
DNA: TGTGCCAGCAGCTTAGTACAGGGCCACGAGCAGTACTTC

V: TRBV4-3
size: few
J: TRBJ1-2
D: .
CDR3: CASSQGQNYGYTF
DNA: TGCGCCAGCAGCCAAGGACAGAACTATGGCTACACCTTC

V: TRBV5-6
size: .
J: TRBJ1-1
D: .
CDR3: CASSRTGVDTEAFF
DNA: TGTGCCAGCAGCCGCACAGGAGTTGACACTGAAGCTTTCTTT

V: TRBV7-8
size: .
J: TRBJ2-3
D: .
CDR3: CASSPSNRADTQYF
DNA: TGTGCCAGCAGTCCCTCTAACAGGGCAGATACGCAGTATTTT